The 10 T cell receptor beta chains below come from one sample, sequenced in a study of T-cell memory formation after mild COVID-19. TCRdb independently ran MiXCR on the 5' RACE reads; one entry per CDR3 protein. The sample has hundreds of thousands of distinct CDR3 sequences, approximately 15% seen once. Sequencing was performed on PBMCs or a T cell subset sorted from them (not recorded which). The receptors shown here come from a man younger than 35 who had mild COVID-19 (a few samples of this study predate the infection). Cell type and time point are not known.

The CDR3 loop reads CASGIWTSGRDTQYF. CDR3 DNA sequence: TGTGCCAGCGGAATTTGGACTAGCGGGAGGGATACGCAGTATTTT. The chain employs TRBV28 and TRBJ2-3; the match to TRBD2 covers 14 bases. Germline CDR1 MDHEN, CDR2 SYDVKM. V lost 8 bases to trimming and J lost 6 bases; unmatched junction nucleotides: 7. CDR3 length equals 15 residues.

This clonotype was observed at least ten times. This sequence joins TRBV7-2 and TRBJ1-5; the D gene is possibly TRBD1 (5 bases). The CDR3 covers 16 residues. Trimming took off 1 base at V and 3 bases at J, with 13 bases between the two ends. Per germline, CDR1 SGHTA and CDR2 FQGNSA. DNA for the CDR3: TGTGCCAGCAGCTTAGTTGGGGGAAACACCAATCAGCCCCAGCATTTT. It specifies CASSLVGGNTNQPQHF. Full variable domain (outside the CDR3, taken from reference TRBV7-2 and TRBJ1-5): GAGVSQSPSNKVTEKGKDVELRCDPISGHTALYWYRQSLGQGLEFLIYFQGNSAPDKSGLPSDRFSAERTGGSVSTLTIQRTQQEDSAVYLCASSLVGGNTNQPQHFGDGTRLSIL.

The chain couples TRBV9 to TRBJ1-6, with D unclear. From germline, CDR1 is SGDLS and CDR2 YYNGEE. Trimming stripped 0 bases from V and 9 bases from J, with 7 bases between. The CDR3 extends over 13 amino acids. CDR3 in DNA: TGTGCCAGCAGCGTAGCGGAACGTTCACCCCTCCACTTT. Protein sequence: CASSVAERSPLHF.

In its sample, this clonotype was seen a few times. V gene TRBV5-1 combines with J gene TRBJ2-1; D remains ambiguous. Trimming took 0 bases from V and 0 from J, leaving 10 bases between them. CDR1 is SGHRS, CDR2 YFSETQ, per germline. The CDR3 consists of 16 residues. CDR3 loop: CASSLAAVSSYNEQFF. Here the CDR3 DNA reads TGCGCCAGCAGCTTGGCCGCCGTGAGCTCCTACAATGAGCAGTTCTTC.

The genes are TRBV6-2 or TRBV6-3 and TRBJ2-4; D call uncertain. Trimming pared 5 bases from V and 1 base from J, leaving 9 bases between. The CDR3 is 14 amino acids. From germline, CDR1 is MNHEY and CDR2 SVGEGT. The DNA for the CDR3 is TGTGCCAGCAGTCCCTCTCGGGCCAAAAACATTCAGTACTTC. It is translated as CASSPSRAKNIQYF.

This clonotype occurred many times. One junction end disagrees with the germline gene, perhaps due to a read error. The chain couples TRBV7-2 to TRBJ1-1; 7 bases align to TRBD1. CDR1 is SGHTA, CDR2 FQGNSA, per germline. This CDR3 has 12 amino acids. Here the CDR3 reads CASSLPTGSLIF. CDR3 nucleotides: TGTGCCAGCAGCTTACCGACAGGGTCTCTGATCTTT. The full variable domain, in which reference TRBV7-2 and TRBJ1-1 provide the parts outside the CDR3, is GAGVSQSPSNKVTEKGKDVELRCDPISGHTALYWYRQSLGQGLEFLIYFQGNSAPDKSGLPSDRFSAERTGGSVSTLTIQRTQQEDSAVYLCASSLPTGSLIFGQGTRLTVV.

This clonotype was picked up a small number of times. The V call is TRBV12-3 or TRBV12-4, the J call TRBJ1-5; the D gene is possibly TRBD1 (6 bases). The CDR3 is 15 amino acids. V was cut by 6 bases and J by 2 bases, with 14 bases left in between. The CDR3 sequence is CASSLTRGGNQPQHF. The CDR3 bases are TGTGCCAGCAGCTTGACCAGGGGAGGCAATCAGCCCCAGCATTTT.

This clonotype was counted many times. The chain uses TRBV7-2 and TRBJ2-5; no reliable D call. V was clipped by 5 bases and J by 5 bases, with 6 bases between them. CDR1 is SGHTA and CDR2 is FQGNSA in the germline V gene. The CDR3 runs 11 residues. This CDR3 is CASSRIETQYF. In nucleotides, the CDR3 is TGTGCCAGCAGCCGGATTGAGACCCAGTACTTC. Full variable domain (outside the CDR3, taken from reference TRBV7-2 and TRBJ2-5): GAGVSQSPSNKVTEKGKDVELRCDPISGHTALYWYRQSLGQGLEFLIYFQGNSAPDKSGLPSDRFSAERTGGSVSTLTIQRTQQEDSAVYLCASSRIETQYFGPGTRLLVL.

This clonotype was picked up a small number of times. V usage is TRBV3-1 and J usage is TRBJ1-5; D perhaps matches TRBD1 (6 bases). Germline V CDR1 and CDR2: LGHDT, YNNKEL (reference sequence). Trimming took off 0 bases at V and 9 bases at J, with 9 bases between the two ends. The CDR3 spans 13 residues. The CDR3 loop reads CASSQDVGGPQHF. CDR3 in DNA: TGTGCCAGCAGCCAAGATGTAGGGGGGCCCCAGCATTTT. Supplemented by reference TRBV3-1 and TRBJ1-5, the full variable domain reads DTAVSQTPKYLVTQMGNDKSIKCEQNLGHDTMYWYKQDSKKFLKIMFSYNNKELIINETVPNRFSPKSPDKAHLNLHINSLELGDSAVYFCASSQDVGGPQHFGDGTRLSIL.

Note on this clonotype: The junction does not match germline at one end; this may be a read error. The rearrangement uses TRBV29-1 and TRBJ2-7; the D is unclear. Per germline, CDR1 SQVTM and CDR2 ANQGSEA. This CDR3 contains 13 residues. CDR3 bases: TGCAGCGTTATGGCCCGGTTAACCTACGATCAGTACTTC. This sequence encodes CSVMARLTYDQYF.